Shown below are 18 T cell receptor beta chains from a single sample sequenced in a study of identical twins. TCRdb fed the 5' RACE reads into MiXCR, producing one record per CDR3 protein. The data contain hundreds of thousands of distinct CDR3 sequences, 15% to 20% of them singletons. The data also belong to a second study, concerning T cells expressing NK-cell markers.

Material for sequencing was PBMCs. Every receptor here comes from a woman younger than 30 in good health.

The sample holds a few counts of this clonotype. The chain couples TRBV10-3 to TRBJ2-7; possible D gene TRBD1, 5 bases. The germline V and J ends were trimmed by 4 bases and 2 bases, with 9 bases remaining between them. This CDR3 spans 13 amino acids. Germline values: CDR1 ENHRY, CDR2 SYGVKD. This chain's CDR3 is CAISGGRAYEQYF. The DNA of the CDR3 is TGTGCCATCAGTGGGGGCAGGGCCTACGAGCAGTACTTC.

This clonotype has ten or more counts. This chain uses TRBV5-1 with TRBJ2-2, with TRBD1 matching over 7 bases. CDR1 SGHRS and CDR2 YFSETQ come from the germline V gene. The CDR3 runs to 15 residues. Trimming at V came to 0 bases and at J to 1 base, leaving 0 bases not matched to a gene. CDR3 coding DNA: TGCGCCAGCAGCTTGGACAGGGGGAACACCGGGGAGCTGTTTTTT. Translating it yields CASSLDRGNTGELFF. The full variable domain, rest sourced from reference TRBV5-1 and TRBJ2-2, is KAGVTQTPRYLIKTRGQQVTLSCSPISGHRSVSWYQQTPGQGLQFLFEYFSETQRNKGNFPGRFSGRQFSNSRSEMNVSTLELGDSALYLCASSLDRGNTGELFFGEGSRLTVL.

The chain is built from TRBV5-1 and TRBJ2-1; perhaps TRBD2 as D (5 bases). V was cut by 4 bases and J by 8 bases, with 16 bases left in between. Germline V gene lookup returns CDR1 SGHRS and CDR2 YFSETQ. This CDR3 is 14 amino acids long. The CDR3: CASSDPQGSDEQFF. The CDR3 region has the DNA TGCGCCAGCAGCGATCCCCAAGGGAGCGATGAGCAGTTCTTC. The full variable domain, its missing parts supplied by reference TRBV5-1 and TRBJ2-1, is KAGVTQTPRYLIKTRGQQVTLSCSPISGHRSVSWYQQTPGQGLQFLFEYFSETQRNKGNFPGRFSGRQFSNSRSEMNVSTLELGDSALYLCASSDPQGSDEQFFGPGTRLTVL.

This clonotype was counted between two and nine times. The chain recombines TRBV12-3 or TRBV12-4 with TRBJ2-7; 7 bases match TRBD1. With 7 bases clipped from V and 6 bases from J, the junction kept 6 bases outside the gene matches. The CDR3 spans 12 residues. The CDR3 loop is CASNQGVFEQYF. The CDR3 DNA follows: TGTGCCAGCAACCAGGGGGTCTTCGAGCAGTACTTC.

V gene TRBV25-1 combines with J gene TRBJ2-7; D gene ambiguous. This CDR3 is built from 14 residues. Looked up from germline, CDR1 is MGHDK and CDR2 is SYGVNS. The V end was cut by 3 bases, the J end by 6 bases, with 15 bases between. The DNA for the CDR3 is TGTGCCAGCAGTGATCGGTGGTCTCGTGGCGAGCAGTACTTC. It codes for CASSDRWSRGEQYF.

This clonotype was seen only a few times. The rearrangement joins TRBV20-1 to TRBJ2-1; D possibly corresponds to TRBD2 (5 bases). The CDR3 sequence is 14 residues long. Trimming shortened V by 7 bases and J by 5 bases, and 18 bases separated the two germline ends. Germline V CDR1 and CDR2: DFQATT, SNEGSKA (reference sequence). CDR3 in amino acids: CSGRGRDSHNEQFF. The CDR3 bases are TGCAGTGGCAGAGGACGGGATAGCCACAATGAGCAGTTCTTC.

This clonotype was observed many times. The rearrangement uses TRBV6-1 and TRBJ2-1; 7 bases fit TRBD2. The CDR3 has 14 residues. The V gene end was trimmed by 5 bases and the J gene end by 10 bases; junction bases not matched to a gene: 11. CDR1 is MNHNS, CDR2 SASEGT, per germline. The CDR3 DNA sequence: TGTGCCAGCAGTCGGGATAGCGGGCCAAAGGAGCAGTTCTTC. As protein: CASSRDSGPKEQFF.

The table lists this clonotype with many counts. The chain links TRBV7-6 to TRBJ2-1; TRBD2 aligns across 13 bases. CDR3 length equals 17 residues. The trim removed 5 bases at V and 7 bases at J, leaving 11 bases unmatched. Germline V gene lookup returns CDR1 SGHVS and CDR2 FNYEAQ. CDR3 coding DNA: TGTGCCAGCAGCCCACACCCCGGGACTAGCGGGACAAATGAGCAGTTCTTC. Protein product: CASSPHPGTSGTNEQFF.

In its sample, this clonotype was seen a few times. This sequence joins TRBV6-5 and TRBJ2-1; maybe TRBD1 (5 bases). Trimming removed 2 bases from V and 7 bases from J, with 18 bases in between. CDR3 length equals 16 residues. The V gene's germline CDR1 is MNHEY and CDR2 SVGAGI. Written as DNA, the CDR3 is TGTGCCAGCAGTTACAGTATAAGGGGTGGGTTGAATGAGCAGTTCTTC. Translated, it gives CASSYSIRGGLNEQFF.

A single count supports this clonotype. V gene TRBV20-1 combines with J gene TRBJ2-1; D call uncertain. This CDR3 is 13 amino acids long. CDR1 DFQATT and CDR2 SNEGSKA come from the germline V gene (reference sequence). Trimming shortened V by 4 bases and J by 6 bases, and 13 bases separated the two germline ends. The CDR3 sequence: CSATGDTRNEQFF. CDR3 bases: TGCAGTGCTACCGGAGATACTCGCAATGAGCAGTTCTTC.

This clonotype was counted a few times. The J gene is TRBJ2-1, the V gene TRBV5-1; a possible D gene is TRBD1 (6 bases). Trimming left V 2 bases short and J 1 base short, with 16 bases between. The CDR3 covers 17 residues. The V gene's germline CDR1 is SGHRS and CDR2 YFSETQ. CDR3 sequence (DNA): TGCGCCAGCAGCTTTACCAGGGGAGAGGGGTCCTACAATGAGCAGTTCTTC. Its translation is CASSFTRGEGSYNEQFF. The full variable domain, rest sourced from reference TRBV5-1 and TRBJ2-1, is KAGVTQTPRYLIKTRGQQVTLSCSPISGHRSVSWYQQTPGQGLQFLFEYFSETQRNKGNFPGRFSGRQFSNSRSEMNVSTLELGDSALYLCASSFTRGEGSYNEQFFGPGTRLTVL.

The chain is built from TRBV7-2 and TRBJ1-1; D perhaps matches TRBD1 (6 bases). The CDR3 has 14 residues. CDR1 SGHTA and CDR2 FQGNSA come from the germline V gene. V was trimmed by 4 bases and J by 4 bases, leaving 13 bases between them. Written as DNA, the CDR3 is TGTGCCAGCAGCTCGGTGGTAGGGGGCACTGAAGCTTTCTTT. Translated: CASSSVVGGTEAFF.

This clonotype was observed a handful of times. This rearrangement joins TRBV4-2 to TRBJ2-3; 9 bases are a match to TRBD2. The V gene end was trimmed by 5 bases and the J gene end by 5 bases; junction bases not matched to a gene: 11. There are 16 residues in the CDR3. The germline V gene has CDR1 LGHNA and CDR2 YNFKEQ. The CDR3 nucleotides are TGTGCCAGCAGCGCACGGAGTGGCGGGGGGGTAGATACGCAGTATTTT. It specifies CASSARSGGGVDTQYF.

This clonotype occurred a few times. V gene TRBV11-2 combines with J gene TRBJ2-1; TRBD2 might be the D (6 bases). The CDR3 covers 14 residues. The germline V gene encodes CDR1 SGHAT and CDR2 FQNNGV. Trimming shortened V by 3 bases and J by 4 bases, and 10 bases separated the two germline ends. CDR3 sequence reads: CASSFGAGYNEQFF. The CDR3 coding sequence is TGTGCCAGCAGCTTTGGGGCGGGGTACAATGAGCAGTTCTTC. The full variable domain, with the rest looked up from reference TRBV11-2 and TRBJ2-1, is EAGVAQSPRYKIIEKRQSVAFWCNPISGHATLYWYQQILGQGPKLLIQFQNNGVVDDSQLPKDRFSAERLKGVDSTLKIQPAKLEDSAVYLCASSFGAGYNEQFFGPGTRLTVL.

V is TRBV7-8 and J is TRBJ2-1; D is perhaps TRBD1 (6 bases). In germline, CDR1 is SGHVS, CDR2 FQNEAQ. Trimming took 5 bases from V and 4 from J, leaving 18 bases between them. There are 16 residues in the CDR3. CDR3 in amino acids: CASSNLRGGVYNEQFF. Here the CDR3 DNA reads TGTGCCAGCAGCAACCTCCGAGGGGGTGTATACAATGAGCAGTTCTTC.

The chain uses TRBV11-3 and TRBJ2-7; a possible D gene is TRBD1 (5 bases). V was trimmed by 3 bases and J by 3 bases, leaving 15 bases between them. CDR1 and CDR2 (germline): SGHNT, YENEEA. The CDR3 consists of 15 residues. CDR3: CASSFPRRTIYEQYF. CDR3 sequence (DNA): TGTGCCAGCAGCTTTCCCCGACGGACAATCTACGAGCAGTACTTC.

CDR3 nucleotide sequence: TGTGCCAGCAGCTTAGGACTAGCAAGAAACCGTTACAATGAGCAGTTCTTC. It codes for CASSLGLARNRYNEQFF. The rearrangement uses TRBV7-6 and TRBJ2-1; 7 nucleotides line up with TRBD2. The CDR3 covers 17 residues. The V segment lost 1 base and the J segment 4 bases; nucleotides outside the gene matches: 10. The germline gives CDR1 SGHVS, CDR2 FNYEAQ.

This rearrangement joins TRBV4-3 to TRBJ2-2, with 10 bases identical to TRBD2. The germline CDR1 and CDR2 sequences are LGHNA and YSLEER. CDR3 length: 17 residues. J was trimmed by 2 bases and V by 0 bases; bases with no gene match: 3. Written as DNA, the CDR3 is TGCGCCAGCAGCCAAGATATAGCGGGAGGCAACACCGGGGAGCTGTTTTTT. Amino acids: CASSQDIAGGNTGELFF.